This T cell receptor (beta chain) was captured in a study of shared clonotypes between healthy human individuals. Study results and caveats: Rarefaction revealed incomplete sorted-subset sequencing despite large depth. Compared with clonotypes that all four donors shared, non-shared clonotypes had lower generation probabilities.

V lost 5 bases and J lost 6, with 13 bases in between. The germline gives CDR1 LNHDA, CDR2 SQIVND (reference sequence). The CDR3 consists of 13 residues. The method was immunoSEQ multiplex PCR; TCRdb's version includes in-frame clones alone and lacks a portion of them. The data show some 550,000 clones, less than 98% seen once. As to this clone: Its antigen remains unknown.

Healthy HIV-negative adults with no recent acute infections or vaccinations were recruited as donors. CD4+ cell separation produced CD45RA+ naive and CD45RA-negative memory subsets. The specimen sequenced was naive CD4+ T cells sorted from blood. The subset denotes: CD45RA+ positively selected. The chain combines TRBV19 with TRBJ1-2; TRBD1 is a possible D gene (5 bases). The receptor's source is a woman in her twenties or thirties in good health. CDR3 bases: TGTGCCAGTAGTGCATGGGGCAGAGATGGCTACACCTTC. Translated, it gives CASSAWGRDGYTF. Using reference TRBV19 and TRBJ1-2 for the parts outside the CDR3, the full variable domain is DGGITQSPKYLFRKEGQNVTLSCEQNLNHDAMYWYRQDPGQGLRLIYYSQIVNDFQKGDIAEGYSVSREKKESFPLTVTSAQKNPTAFYLCASSAWGRDGYTFGSGTRLTVV.